The present TCR beta chain was sequenced within a study of blood T cell repertoires in COVID-19 (dated by TCRdb to 2019 to 2021). Regarding the research as a whole: The collaborator samples originated in the United States, Italy and Spain and spanned the acute and convalescent phases of COVID-19. The material from the prospective study consisted of cDNA or gDNA derived from T cells, B-cell-depleted T cells, or PBMCs. Subjects who had been exposed to COVID-19, were actively infected with it, or had recovered from it provided the deeply sampled blood TCRbeta repertoires that made up the dataset. The repertoires were made available in a free public database intended to serve as a resource for research on the immune response to SARS-CoV-2. Samples were obtained from the ongoing ImmuneRACE study (first 160 participants) and from 950 to 1,500 subjects provided by 6 global collaborators. Sample metadata almost always included a de-identified subject ID, COVID-19 status, age in years and sex. Where available, HLA class I and class II types were taken from metadata supplied by the sample provider and were not determined by assay-based typing. Overall study results and their limits: How much clinical and demographic metadata was included differed by source and by participant, and the metadata was provided uncurated.

The immunoSEQ Assay, a bias-controlled multiplex PCR, was used to amplify TCRbeta CDR3 regions from genomic DNA. Concerning the study's data processing: The number of nucleated cells in each sample was estimated from the amplification of reference gene primers within the assay. To quantify the absolute abundance of each unique TCRbeta CDR3 rearrangement, sequence reads were collapsed and filtered. Productive Simpson clonality was computed per sample as the square root of Simpson's diversity index over productive rearrangements. The immuneACCESS repertoire file appears here via TCRdb, limited to in-frame rearrangements. These files lack a portion of the clones; in checked studies, under half of the deficit traces to unresolved V genes, and the cause of the others is not known. Clone size and the V and J calls come from that table; the DNA yielded D and trimming. The sample table shows around 290,000 clones, and roughly 92% are seen once. The ten most abundant clones make up 2.2% of the sample.

As to this clone: Its antigen is unknown. The sample holds no much larger clone one base away, and base qualities are not on file.

In Seattle, one collaborating source enrolled patients while the infection was active and tracked those patients longitudinally over the course of disease. Each collaborating institution followed its own protocols to collect whole blood in K2EDTA tubes. For TCRbeta analysis, collaborator samples were shipped as frozen whole blood, as isolated PBMCs, or as DNA extracted from either sample type. CDR1 and CDR2 are drawn from the germline V gene: SGHDN, FVKESK. At the junction V is shortened by 4 bases and J by 5 bases; bases outside the gene matches: 13. The CDR3 contains 16 residues, cysteine and phenylalanine counted. Just CDR3 DNA is preserved here, 48 bases in frame from base 1.

This chain is built from TRBV14 and TRBJ2-5; TRBD2 agrees with 7 junctional bases. The receptor was isolated from a woman aged 25 to 45 with COVID-19, enrolled during active disease. Sequencing was performed on peripheral blood. In nucleotides, the sequence is TGTGCCAGCAGCCTTCCCGTTGGCGGGAGTGTCGAGACCCAGTACTTC. This gives the protein CASSLPVGGSVETQYF.